A selection of T cell receptor beta chains follows, all from one sample in a study of T cell repertoires in cytomegalovirus infection. TCRdb fed the reads into MiXCR, producing one record per CDR3 protein. The data show fewer than 700,000 distinct CDR3 sequences, less than 25% seen once. Sequences were obtained from CD8+ T cells from PBMCs. These receptors originate from a human donor in good health (CMV status not recorded). Some clones in this sample may be carry-over from other donors' samples. Each CDR3 is given with its conserved first and last residue. Clone size is shown for a subset of rows, as once, few, many or a class of expanded clone.

J,size,V,CDR3
TRBJ2-1,few,TRBV10-3,CAINSSPREGYNEQFF
TRBJ2-7,.,TRBV10-3,CAISEPLKGAPSEQYF
TRBJ1-1,.,TRBV28,CASSWPSVFSPNTEAFF
TRBJ1-3,many,TRBV12-3/TRBV12-4,CASSLVRTSGNTIYF
TRBJ2-2,many,TRBV7-6,CASSGISGGVYTGELFF
TRBJ1-1,few,TRBV19,CASSKRQGSTEAFF
TRBJ2-3,.,TRBV6-1,CASSLRDFTDTQYF
TRBJ2-1,many,TRBV6-2/TRBV6-3,CASSYSVGEQFF
TRBJ2-5,few,TRBV4-2,CASSQERGAQEETQYF
TRBJ2-1,.,TRBV9,CASSALGGRGLLNNEQFF
TRBJ1-5,.,TRBV27,CASSLRPNSNQPQHF
TRBJ1-1,.,TRBV7-9,CASSLGGGVEAFF
TRBJ1-1,many,TRBV6-2/TRBV6-3,CASSRTGGTEAFF
TRBJ1-2,.,TRBV7-8,CASSLAGVGHYGYTF
TRBJ2-6,.,TRBV20-1,CSATGTGGSGANVLTF
TRBJ2-1,.,TRBV20-1,CSARVLAGDLGSYNEQFF
TRBJ1-6,few,TRBV7-9,CASSSPQGRYSPLHF
TRBJ2-3,.,TRBV2,CASSLRRISTDTQYF
TRBJ1-1,.,TRBV5-1,CASSLAKEGALGTEAFF
TRBJ1-2,few,TRBV2,CASSESRSPNYGYTF
TRBJ1-6,once,TRBV12-3/TRBV12-4,CASRGQKDSPLHF
TRBJ1-2,once,TRBV7-6,CATPRQAGYGYTF
TRBJ2-7,many,TRBV28,CASGEDRDDDEQYF
TRBJ2-7,.,TRBV18,CASSPWTGDLYEQYF
TRBJ1-2,.,TRBV12-3/TRBV12-4,CASSFGQDYGYTF
TRBJ1-3,few,TRBV6-6,CASSPSRESGNTIYF
TRBJ2-1,few,TRBV5-1,CASSTPSTGGMVYNEQFF
TRBJ2-5,.,TRBV28,CASSLPGTGVMQETQYF
TRBJ2-7,few,TRBV9,CASSVRVGHEQYF
TRBJ1-5,.,TRBV20-1,CSAPWGVGQPQHF
TRBJ2-1,.,TRBV9,CASSVARAGGYEQFF
TRBJ2-7,.,TRBV2,CASSEALIDEQYF
TRBJ2-5,few,TRBV7-2,CASSLGGGDRGPPAVWYQETQYF
TRBJ1-1,.,TRBV6-5,CASRSDWVTEAFF
TRBJ2-7,few,TRBV29-1,CSVEDRRADGPYEQYF
TRBJ2-1,.,TRBV2,CASSAGTHYNEQFF
TRBJ2-7,many,TRBV28,CASSFRGVEQYF
TRBJ2-1,few,TRBV7-9,CASSLTAHEQFF
TRBJ2-2,few,TRBV7-3,CASSPTAGTLNTGELFF
TRBJ2-1,.,TRBV12-3/TRBV12-4,CASSWNPSGGQFF
TRBJ2-1,few,TRBV29-1,CSVNRGGSYNEQFF
TRBJ2-2,few,TRBV7-9,CASSVGLVRNTGELFF
TRBJ2-6,few,TRBV29-1,CSVEGGANVLTF
TRBJ2-7,many,TRBV7-8,CASSFGLASSYEQYF
TRBJ2-7,few,TRBV10-3,CATLGRDTYEQYF
TRBJ1-2,.,TRBV20-1,CSARDRTGAGDGYTF
TRBJ2-1,.,TRBV20-1,CSALLGGGYKIEQFF
TRBJ1-2,.,TRBV11-2,CASSLGEGSISNYSYTF
TRBJ2-1,once,TRBV2,CASHRTSGGANEQFF
TRBJ1-1,few,TRBV7-3,CASSLTIREAAFF
TRBJ2-7,.,TRBV2,CASSDRAPRWTNYEQYF
TRBJ2-3,few,TRBV6-5,CASSYSTTSGGTDTQYF
TRBJ2-5,.,TRBV7-9,CASSSPTSGGRYQETQYF
TRBJ1-6,.,TRBV25-1,CASSDRDFQSHLHF
TRBJ2-5,.,TRBV7-6,CTSSLFKGPDQETQYF
TRBJ2-7,.,TRBV6-5,CASSSTTGTGAYEQYF
TRBJ2-1,many,TRBV7-8,CASSASLGHEQFF
TRBJ1-4,once,TRBV6-6,CASSNTKGFTNEKLFF